Shown below are 9 T cell receptor beta chains from a single sample sequenced in a study of long-term antiretroviral therapy in people with HIV. Assay version v3.0 of immunoSEQ was used, and it was run at survey level. Sequencing was performed with immunoSEQ multiplex PCR; in TCRdb, only in-frame clones are kept and a portion is missing. The sample yields tens of thousands of clones, around 85% seen once. Sequenced material: unsorted PBMCs, taken 2.3 years after starting antiretroviral therapy. Every receptor here comes from a man aged 35 to 55 with HIV.

The chain employs TRBV4-1 and TRBJ2-5; 14 bases are shared with TRBD2. The CDR3 spans 16 residues. The V and J ends lost 4 bases and 3 bases, in that order; junction bases with no gene match: 4. Germline-derived CDR1 and CDR2 are MGHRA and YSYEKL. The DNA for the CDR3 is TGCGCCAGCAGCCCCCCGGGACTAGCGGGAGAAGAGACCCAGTACTTC. This gives the protein CASSPPGLAGEETQYF.

The V call is TRBV5-6, the J call TRBJ1-2, with 9 bases matching TRBD1. V lost 1 base to trimming and J lost 6 bases; unmatched junction nucleotides: 10. Germline assignment: CDR1 SGHDT and CDR2 YYEEEE. The CDR3 is made up of 16 amino acids. The CDR3 loop reads CASSLYAGQGFDGYTF. As DNA, the CDR3 is TGTGCCAGCAGCTTGTATGCGGGACAGGGATTCGATGGCTACACCTTC.

This chain connects TRBV19 to TRBJ1-5, with D possibly being TRBD1 (5 bases). CDR3 size: 15 residues. V shed 3 bases and J shed 6 bases, with 15 bases lying between them. Germline CDR1 is LNHDA and CDR2 is SQIVND (reference sequence). CDR3 nucleotide sequence: TGTGCCAGTAGTATTGGGGCCGTGAGAAGTCAGCCCCAGCATTTT. Translation gives CASSIGAVRSQPQHF. The entire variable domain, with the rest obtained from reference TRBV19 and TRBJ1-5, is as follows: DGGITQSPKYLFRKEGQNVTLSCEQNLNHDAMYWYRQDPGQGLRLIYYSQIVNDFQKGDIAEGYSVSREKKESFPLTVTSAQKNPTAFYLCASSIGAVRSQPQHFGDGTRLSIL.

Worth noting for this clone: The same CDR3 can be traced to other DNA sequences in this sample. The gene calls are TRBV18 and TRBJ1-1; possible D gene TRBD1, 6 bases. Trimming shortened V by 3 bases and J by 0 bases, and 17 bases separated the two germline ends. The CDR3 covers 17 residues. Per germline, CDR1 KGHSH and CDR2 LQKENI. In DNA form, the CDR3 reads TGTGCCAGCTCACCCTCACCGGGACACCGGATGAACACTGAAGCTTTCTTT. Its protein product is CASSPSPGHRMNTEAFF.

The chain recombines TRBV10-3 with TRBJ2-5, with TRBD2 matching 12 bases. Germline lookup yields CDR1 ENHRY and CDR2 SYGVKD. The CDR3 covers 18 residues. The trim removed 2 bases at V and 2 bases at J, leaving 9 bases unmatched. CDR3 in amino acids: CAISEPGLAGGPQETQYF. CDR3 bases: TGTGCCATCAGTGAGCCGGGACTAGCGGGTGGACCACAAGAGACCCAGTACTTC.

V usage is TRBV30 and J usage is TRBJ1-5; D call uncertain. This CDR3 has 14 amino acids. Trimming removed 2 bases at V and 3 bases at J, with 11 bases between. The germline V gene encodes CDR1 GTSNPN and CDR2 SVGIG (reference sequence). The CDR3 sequence: CAWSREGANQPQHF. The CDR3 nucleotides are TGTGCCTGGAGTCGAGAGGGCGCCAATCAGCCCCAGCATTTT.

This clone has only a few counts. This chain links TRBV7-3 with TRBJ2-7, with 11 bases identical to TRBD2. V was clipped by 5 bases and J by 3 bases; unmatched bases: 6. The CDR3 has 15 amino acids. CDR1 and CDR2 from the germline V gene are SGHTA and FQGTGA. CDR3 in amino acids: CASSPAGLAVYEQYF. For the CDR3, the DNA is TGTGCCAGCAGCCCGGCGGGACTAGCGGTCTACGAGCAGTACTTC.

This CDR3 is CASSPIAGAHEQYF. CDR3 bases: TGTGCCAGCAGCCCTATAGCGGGAGCGCACGAGCAGTACTTC. The J gene is TRBJ2-7, the V gene TRBV5-5; 9 bases line up with TRBD2. Per germline, CDR1 SGHKS and CDR2 YYEKEE (reference sequence). Trimming at V came to 4 bases and at J to 5 bases, leaving 7 bases not matched to a gene. The CDR3 loop spans 14 amino acids.

The chain is built from TRBV20-1 and TRBJ1-1; D is possibly TRBD1 (5 bases). The CDR3 runs 10 residues. Germline V gives CDR1 DFQATT, CDR2 SNEGSKA (reference sequence). The germline V and J ends were trimmed by 7 bases and 11 bases, with 14 bases remaining between them. CDR3 sequence (DNA): TGCAGTGGCGAGCGGGACGTTGCTTTCTTT. The encoded protein is CSGERDVAFF.